These T cell receptor beta chains were read from a single sample in a study of blood T cell repertoires in COVID-19. TCRdb's copy holds only in-frame clones and misses some; the assay was immunoSEQ multiplex PCR. Among approximately 500,000 clones, 80% to 90% were seen once, and the ten largest hold approximately 3%. Material: peripheral blood. The receptors shown here come from a human donor in a cohort sampled during active COVID-19. Both conserved end residues are part of each CDR3. A D gene is named only where the DNA matches it firmly. Size is stated for part of the rows, as once, few or many counts, or as a class when the clone is expanded.

j_gene: TRBJ1-6
d_gene: TRBD1
v_gene: TRBV7-9
abundance: .
CDR3nt: TGTGCCAGCAGCTTATCGACAGGGTATAATTCACCCCTCCACTTT
CDR3aa: CASSLSTGYNSPLHF

j_gene: TRBJ2-7
d_gene: TRBD1
v_gene: TRBV28
abundance: .
CDR3nt: TGTGCCAGCGGCGACAGGGTGCCCTACGAGCAGTACTTC
CDR3aa: CASGDRVPYEQYF

j_gene: TRBJ1-5
d_gene: .
v_gene: TRBV27
abundance: few
CDR3nt: TGTGCCAGCAGGTCGGAGGGAGAGGGCAATCAGCCCCAGCATTTT
CDR3aa: CASRSEGEGNQPQHF

j_gene: TRBJ1-2
d_gene: .
v_gene: TRBV5-1
abundance: .
CDR3nt: TGCGCCAGCAGCTTGGAAAGGGGTGGCTACACCTTC
CDR3aa: CASSLERGGYTF

j_gene: TRBJ2-2
d_gene: .
v_gene: TRBV7-9
abundance: .
CDR3nt: TGTGCCAGCAGCTTAGGTCCGATCCGCAGGAACACCGGGGAGCTGTTTTTT
CDR3aa: CASSLGPIRRNTGELFF

j_gene: TRBJ2-5
d_gene: .
v_gene: TRBV20-1
abundance: .
CDR3nt: TGCAGTGCTATAGGAGGGGTTAGCCAGTACTTC
CDR3aa: CSAIGGVSQYF

j_gene: TRBJ2-1
d_gene: TRBD2
v_gene: TRBV12-5
abundance: .
CDR3nt: TGTGCTAGTGGGGCTCCCGGGGGGTCCTACAATGAGCAGTTCTTC
CDR3aa: CASGAPGGSYNEQFF

j_gene: TRBJ1-2
d_gene: .
v_gene: TRBV12-3/TRBV12-4
abundance: .
CDR3nt: TGTGCCAGCAGTTTGGGGGGAAGCGGCTACACCTTC
CDR3aa: CASSLGGSGYTF

j_gene: TRBJ1-2
d_gene: .
v_gene: TRBV5-6
abundance: .
CDR3nt: TGTGCCAGCAGTCGTAGACAAAGTGAAAGGGGGAATGGCTACACCTTC
CDR3aa: CASSRRQSERGNGYTF

j_gene: TRBJ2-7
d_gene: TRBD2
v_gene: TRBV28
abundance: .
CDR3nt: TGTGCCAGCAGGGTTTCCGAGGCGGGAGGCGGGAAGCAGTACTTC
CDR3aa: CASRVSEAGGGKQYF